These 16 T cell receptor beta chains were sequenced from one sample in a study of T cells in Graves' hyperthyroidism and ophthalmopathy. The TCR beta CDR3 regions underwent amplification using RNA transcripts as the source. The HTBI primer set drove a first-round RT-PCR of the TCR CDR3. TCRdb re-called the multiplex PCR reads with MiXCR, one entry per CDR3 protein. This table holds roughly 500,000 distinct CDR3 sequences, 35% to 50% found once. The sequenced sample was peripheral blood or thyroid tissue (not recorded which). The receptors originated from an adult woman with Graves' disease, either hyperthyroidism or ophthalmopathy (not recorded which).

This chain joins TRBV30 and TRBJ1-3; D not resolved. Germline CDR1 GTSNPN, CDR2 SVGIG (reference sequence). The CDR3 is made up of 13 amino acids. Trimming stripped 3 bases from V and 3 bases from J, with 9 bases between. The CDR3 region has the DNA TGTGCCTGGAGAATGGAAAATGGAAACACCATATATTTT. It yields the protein CAWRMENGNTIYF.

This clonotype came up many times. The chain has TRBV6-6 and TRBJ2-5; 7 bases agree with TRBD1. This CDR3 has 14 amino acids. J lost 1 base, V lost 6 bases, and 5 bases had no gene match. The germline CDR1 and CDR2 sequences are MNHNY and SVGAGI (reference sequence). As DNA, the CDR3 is TGTGCCAGCAGCAGACAGGGCCCCCAAGAGACCCAGTACTTC. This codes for CASSRQGPQETQYF.

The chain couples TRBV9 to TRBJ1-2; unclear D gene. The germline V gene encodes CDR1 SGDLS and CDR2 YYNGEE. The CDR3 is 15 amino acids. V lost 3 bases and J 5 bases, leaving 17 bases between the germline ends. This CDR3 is CASSATTGRRYGYTF. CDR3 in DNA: TGTGCCAGCAGCGCCACTACCGGGCGGCGGTATGGCTACACCTTC.

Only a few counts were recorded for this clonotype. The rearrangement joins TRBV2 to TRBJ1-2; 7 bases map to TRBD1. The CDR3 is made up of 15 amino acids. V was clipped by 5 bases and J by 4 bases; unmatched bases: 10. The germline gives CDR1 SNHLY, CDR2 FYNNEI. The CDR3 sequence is CASSLPSQGSYGYTF. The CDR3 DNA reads TGTGCCAGCAGTTTACCTTCACAGGGGAGCTATGGCTACACCTTC.

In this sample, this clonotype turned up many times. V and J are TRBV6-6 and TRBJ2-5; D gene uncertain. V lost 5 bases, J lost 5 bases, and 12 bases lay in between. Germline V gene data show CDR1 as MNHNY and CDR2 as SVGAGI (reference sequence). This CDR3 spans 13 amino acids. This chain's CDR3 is CASSGPDGETQYF. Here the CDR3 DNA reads TGTGCCAGCAGTGGGCCGGATGGGGAGACCCAGTACTTC.

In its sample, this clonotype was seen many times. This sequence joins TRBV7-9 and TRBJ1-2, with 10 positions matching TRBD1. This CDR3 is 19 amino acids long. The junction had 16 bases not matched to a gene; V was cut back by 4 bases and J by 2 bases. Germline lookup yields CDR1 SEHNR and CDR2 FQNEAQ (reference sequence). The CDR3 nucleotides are TGTGCCAGCAGCTCCTCGAAACGGGGACAGGGGTGGAGAAACTATGGCTACACCTTC. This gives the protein CASSSSKRGQGWRNYGYTF.

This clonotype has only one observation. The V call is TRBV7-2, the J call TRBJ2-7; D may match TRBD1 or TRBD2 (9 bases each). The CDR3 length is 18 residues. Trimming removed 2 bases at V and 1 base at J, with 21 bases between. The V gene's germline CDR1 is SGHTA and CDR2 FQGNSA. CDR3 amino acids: CASSLSRLAGQGSYEQYF. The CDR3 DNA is TGTGCCAGCAGCTTAAGTAGGCTAGCGGGACAGGGATCCTACGAGCAGTACTTC.

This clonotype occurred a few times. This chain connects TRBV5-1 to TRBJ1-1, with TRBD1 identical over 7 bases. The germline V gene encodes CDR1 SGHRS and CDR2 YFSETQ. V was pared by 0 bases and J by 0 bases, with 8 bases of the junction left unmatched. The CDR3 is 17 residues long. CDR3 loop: CASSLAGGPGMNTEAFF. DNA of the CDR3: TGCGCCAGCAGCTTGGCAGGGGGACCTGGGATGAACACTGAAGCTTTCTTT. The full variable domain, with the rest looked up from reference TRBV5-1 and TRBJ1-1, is KAGVTQTPRYLIKTRGQQVTLSCSPISGHRSVSWYQQTPGQGLQFLFEYFSETQRNKGNFPGRFSGRQFSNSRSEMNVSTLELGDSALYLCASSLAGGPGMNTEAFFGQGTRLTVV.

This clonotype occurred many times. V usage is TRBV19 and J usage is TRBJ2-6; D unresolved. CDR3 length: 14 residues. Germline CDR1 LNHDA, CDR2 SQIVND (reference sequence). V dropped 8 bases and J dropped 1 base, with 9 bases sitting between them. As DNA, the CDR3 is TGTGCCAGTGCCCTGGGGTCTGGGGCCAACGTCCTGACTTTC. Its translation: CASALGSGANVLTF.

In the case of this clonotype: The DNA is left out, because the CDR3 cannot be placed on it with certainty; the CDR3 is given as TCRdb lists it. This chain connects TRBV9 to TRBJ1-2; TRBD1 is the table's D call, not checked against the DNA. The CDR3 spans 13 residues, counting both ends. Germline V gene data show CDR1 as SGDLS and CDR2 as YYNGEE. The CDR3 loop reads CASSVDVGQGNTF.

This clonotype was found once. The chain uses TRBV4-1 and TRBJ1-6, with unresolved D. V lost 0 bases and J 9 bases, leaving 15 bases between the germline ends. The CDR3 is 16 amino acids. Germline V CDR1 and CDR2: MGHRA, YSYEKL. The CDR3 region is CASSQDLTGVGSPLHF. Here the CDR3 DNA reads TGCGCCAGCAGCCAAGATCTCACTGGGGTGGGTTCACCCCTCCACTTT.

CDR3 in amino acids: CASSFLGAGDQPQHF. CDR3 bases: TGTGCCAGCAGTTTTCTCGGGGCCGGGGATCAGCCCCAGCATTTT. The chain uses TRBV7-8 and TRBJ1-5; the D gene is possibly TRBD1 (5 bases). This CDR3 contains 15 residues. CDR1 is SGHVS and CDR2 is FQNEAQ in the germline V gene. V lost 6 bases and J 5 bases, leaving 17 bases between the germline ends.

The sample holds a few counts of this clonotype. The CDR3 DNA is TGTGCCGCGGGGGGGACAGTTCATGGCTACACCTTC. It translates to CAAGGTVHGYTF. The chain has TRBV4-2 and TRBJ1-2; TRBD1 aligns across 7 bases. With V trimmed by 11 bases and J by 6 bases, 9 bases remained unmatched. The CDR3 sequence is 12 residues long. Per the germline V gene, CDR1 is LGHNA and CDR2 is YNFKEQ.

Written as DNA, the CDR3 is TGTGCCATAATGACCCAGGGGCCCGGGGAGCTGTTTTTT. Translated: CAIMTQGPGELFF. The chain employs TRBV10-3 and TRBJ2-2, with a weak D call TRBD1 (6 bases). The germline V and J ends were trimmed by 9 bases and 6 bases, with 14 bases remaining between them. The CDR3 contains 13 residues. The V gene's germline CDR1 is ENHRY and CDR2 SYGVKD.

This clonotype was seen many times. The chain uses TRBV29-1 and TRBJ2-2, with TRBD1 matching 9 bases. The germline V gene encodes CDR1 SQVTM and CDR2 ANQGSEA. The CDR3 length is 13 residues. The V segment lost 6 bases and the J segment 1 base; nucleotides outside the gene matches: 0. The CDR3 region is CSVDRGNTGELFF. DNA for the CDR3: TGCAGCGTGGACAGGGGGAACACCGGGGAGCTGTTTTTT.

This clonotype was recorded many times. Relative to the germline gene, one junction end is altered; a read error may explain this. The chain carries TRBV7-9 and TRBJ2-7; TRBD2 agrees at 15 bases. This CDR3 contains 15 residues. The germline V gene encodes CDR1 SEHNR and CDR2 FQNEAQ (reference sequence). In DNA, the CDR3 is TGCGCCAGCAGCTCGGGACTAGCGGGAGGCAACGAGCAGTACTTC. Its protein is CASSSGLAGGNEQYF.